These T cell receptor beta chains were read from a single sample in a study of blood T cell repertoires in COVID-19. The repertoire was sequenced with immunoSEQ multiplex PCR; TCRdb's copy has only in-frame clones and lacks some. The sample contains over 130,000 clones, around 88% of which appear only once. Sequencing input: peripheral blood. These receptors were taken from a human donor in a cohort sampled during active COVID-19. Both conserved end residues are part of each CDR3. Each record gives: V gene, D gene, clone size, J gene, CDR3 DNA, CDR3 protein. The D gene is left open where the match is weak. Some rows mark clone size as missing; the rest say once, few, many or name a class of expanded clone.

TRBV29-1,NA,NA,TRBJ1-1,TGCAGCGTAAGAGCGGGCACTGAAGCTTTCTTT,CSVRAGTEAFF
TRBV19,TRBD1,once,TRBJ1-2,TGTGCCAGTGGTACAGGGGGCAAAGGCTACACCTTC,CASGTGGKGYTF
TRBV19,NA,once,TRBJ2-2,TGTGCCAGTATGGATGGGACATTGAACACCGGGGAGCTGTTTTTT,CASMDGTLNTGELFF
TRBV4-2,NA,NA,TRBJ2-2,TGTGCCAGCAGCCTCGGCACTAGCCCTCCCGGGGAGCTGTTTTTT,CASSLGTSPPGELFF
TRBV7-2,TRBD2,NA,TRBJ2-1,TGTGCCAGCAGCTTTCAGGCTAGCGGGGGCCGCGGGTACTTCTTC,CASSFQASGGRGYFF
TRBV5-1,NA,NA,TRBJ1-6,TGCGCCAGCAGCTTGAGTATTGCAGGGTCGCGCTCACCCCTCCACTTT,CASSLSIAGSRSPLHF
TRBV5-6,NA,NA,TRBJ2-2,TGTGCCAGCAGCGTAGGGGTAGGCGGGGAGCTGTTTTTT,CASSVGVGGELFF
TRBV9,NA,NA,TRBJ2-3,TGTGCCAGCAGCGTTGATCAGCCGGGATCCTTCACAGATACGCAGTATTTT,CASSVDQPGSFTDTQYF
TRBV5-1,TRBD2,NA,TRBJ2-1,TGCGCCAGCAGCTTGTTCGCGGGGGGAGAGGCTGAGCAGTTCTTC,CASSLFAGGEAEQFF
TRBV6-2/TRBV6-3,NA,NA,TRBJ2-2,TGTGCCAGCAGTTCCCCATCTACCAGGGGCGGGGAGCTGTTTTTT,CASSSPSTRGGELFF
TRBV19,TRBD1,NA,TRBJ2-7,TGTGCCAGTAGCCAAGGGACAGGGGGTTTTTACGAGCAGTACTTC,CASSQGTGGFYEQYF
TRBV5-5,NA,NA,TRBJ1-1,TGTGCCAGCAGCGTGACCGGGACACCGAACACTGAAGCTTTCTTT,CASSVTGTPNTEAFF
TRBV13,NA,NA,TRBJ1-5,TGTGCCAGCAGCTTAGGGGGCACAGGTAATCAGCCCCAGCATTTT,CASSLGGTGNQPQHF
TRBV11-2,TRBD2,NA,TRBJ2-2,TGTGCCAGCAGCTTAGATCTCAGCGGGGGGTCCCGCACCGGGGAGCTGTTTTTT,CASSLDLSGGSRTGELFF
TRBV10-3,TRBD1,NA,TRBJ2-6,TGTGCCATCAGCGCCGGGACAGGGGAGTCTGGGGCCAACGTCCTGACTTTC,CAISAGTGESGANVLTF
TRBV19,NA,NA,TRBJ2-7,TGTGCCAGTAAGGCACTTGACAGCTCCTACGAGCAGTACTTC,CASKALDSSYEQYF
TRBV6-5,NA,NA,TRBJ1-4,TGTGCCAGCAGTTACCGAGGGAATGAAAAACTGTTTTTT,CASSYRGNEKLFF
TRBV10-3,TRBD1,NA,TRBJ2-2,TGTGCCATCAGTCCTACAGGGGCTCCCGGGGAGCTGTTTTTT,CAISPTGAPGELFF
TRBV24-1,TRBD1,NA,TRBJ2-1,TGTGCCACCAGTGACAGACGGGACAGCTCCTACAATGAGCAGTTCTTC,CATSDRRDSSYNEQFF
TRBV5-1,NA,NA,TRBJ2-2,TGCGCCAGCAGTAACAACAGGGCAAACACCGGGGAGCTGTTTTTT,CASSNNRANTGELFF
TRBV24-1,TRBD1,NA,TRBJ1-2,TGTGCCACCAGTGAACCCGGACAGGGGGCTAGGGGCTACACCTTC,CATSEPGQGARGYTF
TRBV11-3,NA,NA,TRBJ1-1,TGTGCCAGCAGCTTACACAGAAACACTGAAGCTTTCTTT,CASSLHRNTEAFF
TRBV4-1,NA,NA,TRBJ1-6,TGCGCCAGCAGCCCCGTACGGGGGAGTTCACCCCTCCACTTT,CASSPVRGSSPLHF
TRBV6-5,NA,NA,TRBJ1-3,TGTGCCAGCAGCGGCGGGGTTGGTGGAAACACCATATATTTT,CASSGGVGGNTIYF
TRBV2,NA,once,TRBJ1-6,TGTGCCAGCAGGGACACACCTAATTCACCCCTCCACTTT,CASRDTPNSPLHF
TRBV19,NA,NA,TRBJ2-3,TGTGCCACCGCGGCGGGGTCTCGGGGAGATACGCAGTATTTT,CATAAGSRGDTQYF
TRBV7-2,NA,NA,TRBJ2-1,TGTGCCAGCAGTTTGCCACCTGTAGTAAATGAGCAGTTCTTC,CASSLPPVVNEQFF
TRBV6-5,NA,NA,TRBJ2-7,TGTGCCAGCTGGGCCCCTACCTACGAGCAGTACTTC,CASWAPTYEQYF
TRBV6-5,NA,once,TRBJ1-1,TGTGCCAGCAGTTCTGGTTACTTAAATACTGAAGCTTTCTTT,CASSSGYLNTEAFF
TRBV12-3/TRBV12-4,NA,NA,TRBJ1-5,TGTGCGGGGCCCTGGGTCGACCAGCCCCAGCATTTT,CAGPWVDQPQHF
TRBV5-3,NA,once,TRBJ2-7,TGTGCCAGAAGCTTGGTAGGGGGAAAGAGGTACGAGCAGTACTTC,CARSLVGGKRYEQYF
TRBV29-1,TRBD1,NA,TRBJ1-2,TGCAGCGTTCAACACAGGGGGGAGGGCTATGGCTACACCTTC,CSVQHRGEGYGYTF
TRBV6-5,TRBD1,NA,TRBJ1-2,TGTGCCAGCAGTTACACCATACAGGGGGGCTATGGCTACACCTTC,CASSYTIQGGYGYTF